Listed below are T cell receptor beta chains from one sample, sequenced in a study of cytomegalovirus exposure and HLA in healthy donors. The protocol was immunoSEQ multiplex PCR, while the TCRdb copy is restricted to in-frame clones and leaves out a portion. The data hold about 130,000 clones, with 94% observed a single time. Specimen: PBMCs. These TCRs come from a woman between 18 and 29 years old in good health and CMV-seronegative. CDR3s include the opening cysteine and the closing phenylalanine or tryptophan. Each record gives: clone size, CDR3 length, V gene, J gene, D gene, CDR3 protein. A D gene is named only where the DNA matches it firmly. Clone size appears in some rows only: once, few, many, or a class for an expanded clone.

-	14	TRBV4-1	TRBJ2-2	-	CASKTDKYTGELFF
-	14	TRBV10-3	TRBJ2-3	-	CAISGRMITDTQYF
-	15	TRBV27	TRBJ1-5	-	CASSTTAGPYQPQHF
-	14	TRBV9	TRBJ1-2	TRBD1	CASTPWTGGYGYTF
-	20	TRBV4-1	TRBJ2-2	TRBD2	CASSQDQSGGLYLNTGELFF
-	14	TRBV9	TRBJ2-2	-	CASSVEGDTGELFF
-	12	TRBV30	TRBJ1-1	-	CAWSQGRTEAFF
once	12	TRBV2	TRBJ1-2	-	CASGKRVDGYTF
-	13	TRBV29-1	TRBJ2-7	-	CSARGDNLYEQYF
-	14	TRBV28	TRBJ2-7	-	CASSLGAGPYEQYF
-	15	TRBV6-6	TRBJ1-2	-	CASSTLAGVAYGYTF
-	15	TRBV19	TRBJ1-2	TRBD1	CASSMAGQGTWGYTF
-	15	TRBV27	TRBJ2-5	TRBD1	CASSSDRGPQETQYF